The clone carrying this TCR beta chain was observed many times. Trimming left V 11 bases short and J 4 bases short, with 15 bases between. The CDR3 is 13 residues long. Germline lookup yields CDR1 MNHNS and CDR2 SASEGT. TCRdb re-analysed the 5' RACE reads in MiXCR, keeping a single row per CDR3 protein. This table has some 22,000 distinct CDR3 sequences, under 5% appearing once. These data originate in a study of early T cells in non-severe SARS-CoV-2 infection. The chain couples TRBV6-1 to TRBJ2-1; possible D gene TRBD1, 6 bases. Sequencing was performed on whole blood. The TCR was taken from an adult who was a healthcare worker with PCR-confirmed SARS-CoV-2 infection or an uninfected control (not recorded which). The CDR3 region is CAGRDTDYNEQFF. The CDR3 DNA follows: TGTGCCGGCCGGGACACCGATTACAATGAGCAGTTCTTC.